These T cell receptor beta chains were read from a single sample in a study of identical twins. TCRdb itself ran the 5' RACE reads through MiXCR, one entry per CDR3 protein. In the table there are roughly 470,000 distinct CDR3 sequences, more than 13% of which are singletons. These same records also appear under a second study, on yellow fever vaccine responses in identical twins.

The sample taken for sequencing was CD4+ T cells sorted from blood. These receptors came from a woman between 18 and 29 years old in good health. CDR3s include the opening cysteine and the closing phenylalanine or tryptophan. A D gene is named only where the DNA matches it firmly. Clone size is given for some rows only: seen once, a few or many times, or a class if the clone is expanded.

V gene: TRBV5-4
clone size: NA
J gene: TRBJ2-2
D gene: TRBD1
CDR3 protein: CASSPAAGGDTGELFF
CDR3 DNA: TGTGCCAGCAGCCCGGCCGCAGGGGGCGACACCGGGGAGCTGTTTTTT

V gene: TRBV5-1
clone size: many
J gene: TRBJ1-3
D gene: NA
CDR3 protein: CASSLERGGSGNTIYF
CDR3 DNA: TGCGCCAGCAGCTTGGAACGGGGAGGATCTGGAAACACCATATATTTT

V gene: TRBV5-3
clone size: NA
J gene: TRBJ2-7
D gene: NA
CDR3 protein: CARSLNSCYEQYF
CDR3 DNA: TGTGCCAGAAGCTTGAACAGTTGCTACGAGCAGTACTTC

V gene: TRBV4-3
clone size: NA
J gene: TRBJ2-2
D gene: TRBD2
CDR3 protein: CASSQVASGVNTGELFF
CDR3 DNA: TGCGCCAGCAGCCAAGTTGCTAGCGGGGTAAACACCGGGGAGCTGTTTTTT

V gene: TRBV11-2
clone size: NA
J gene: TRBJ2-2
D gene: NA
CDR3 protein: CASSERGVGELFF
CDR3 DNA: TGTGCCAGCAGCGAAAGGGGGGTTGGGGAGCTGTTTTTT

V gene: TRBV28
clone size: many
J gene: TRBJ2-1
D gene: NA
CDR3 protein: CASSLWNEQFF
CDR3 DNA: TGTGCCAGCAGTTTATGGAATGAGCAGTTCTTC

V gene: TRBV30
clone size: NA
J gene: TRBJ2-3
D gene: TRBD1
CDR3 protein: CAWTSGGDTQYF
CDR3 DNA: TGTGCCTGGACGTCAGGGGGAGATACGCAGTATTTT

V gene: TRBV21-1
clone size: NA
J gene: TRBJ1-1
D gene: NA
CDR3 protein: CASSTADIPVLNTEAFF
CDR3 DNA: TGTGCCAGCAGCACCGCCGACATTCCAGTACTAAACACTGAAGCTTTCTTT

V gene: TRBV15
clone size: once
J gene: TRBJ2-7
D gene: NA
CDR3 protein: CATSRDRRTTNEQYF
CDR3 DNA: TGTGCCACCAGCAGAGACCGACGGACCACCAACGAGCAGTACTTC

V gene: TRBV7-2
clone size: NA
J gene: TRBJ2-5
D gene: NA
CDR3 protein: CASSRQVTSQETQYF
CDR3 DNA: TGTGCCAGCAGTAGACAGGTTACGTCCCAAGAGACCCAGTACTTC

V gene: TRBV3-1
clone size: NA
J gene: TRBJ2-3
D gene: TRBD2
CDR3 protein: CASSPGGGPRGTDTQYF
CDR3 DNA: TGTGCCAGCAGCCCGGGGGGGGGGCCGAGGGGAACAGATACGCAGTATTTT

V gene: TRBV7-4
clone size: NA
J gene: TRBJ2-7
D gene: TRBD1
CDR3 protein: CASSRTGNLSYEQYF
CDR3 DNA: TGTGCCAGCAGCAGGACAGGGAACCTCTCCTACGAGCAGTACTTC

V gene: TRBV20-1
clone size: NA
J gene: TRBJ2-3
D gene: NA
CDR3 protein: CSARDQGWDTQYF
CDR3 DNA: TGCAGTGCTAGAGATCAGGGGTGGGATACGCAGTATTTT

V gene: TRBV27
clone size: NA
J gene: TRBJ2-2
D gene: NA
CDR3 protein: CASSLSPQGRAGELFF
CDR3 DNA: TGTGCCAGCAGTTTATCCCCACAGGGTCGGGCCGGGGAGCTGTTTTTT

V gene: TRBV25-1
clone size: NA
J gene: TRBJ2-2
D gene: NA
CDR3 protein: CARKMGGGGFTGELFF
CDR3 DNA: TGTGCCAGGAAAATGGGAGGAGGGGGCTTCACCGGGGAGCTGTTTTTT

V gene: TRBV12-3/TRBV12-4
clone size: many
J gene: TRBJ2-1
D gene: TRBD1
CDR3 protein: CASSWDRGPLGNEQFF
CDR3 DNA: TGTGCCAGCAGTTGGGACAGGGGGCCACTGGGGAATGAGCAGTTCTTC

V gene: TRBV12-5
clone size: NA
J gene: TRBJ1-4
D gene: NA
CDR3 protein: CASGLAVGLYEKLFF
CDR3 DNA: TGTGCTAGTGGTTTGGCCGTGGGCCTTTATGAAAAACTGTTTTTT

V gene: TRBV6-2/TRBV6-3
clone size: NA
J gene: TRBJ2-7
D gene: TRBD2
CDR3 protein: CASIPTSGSYEQYF
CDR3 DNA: TGTGCCAGCATCCCGACTAGCGGATCCTACGAGCAGTACTTC

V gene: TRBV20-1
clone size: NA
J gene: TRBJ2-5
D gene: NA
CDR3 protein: CSAPPKETQYF
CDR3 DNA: TGCAGTGCTCCTCCTAAAGAGACCCAGTACTTC

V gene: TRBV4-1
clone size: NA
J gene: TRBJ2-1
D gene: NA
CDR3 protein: CASSQEVGTTNEQFF
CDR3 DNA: TGCGCCAGCAGCCAAGAAGTGGGGACAACAAATGAGCAGTTCTTC

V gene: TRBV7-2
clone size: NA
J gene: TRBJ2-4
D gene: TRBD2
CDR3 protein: CASSEAGTSGTIQYF
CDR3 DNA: TGTGCCAGCAGCGAGGCCGGGACTAGCGGGACCATTCAGTACTTC

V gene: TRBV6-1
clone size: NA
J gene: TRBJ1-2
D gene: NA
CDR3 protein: CASTVGEMGGYTF
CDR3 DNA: TGTGCCAGCACCGTAGGGGAAATGGGGGGCTACACCTTC

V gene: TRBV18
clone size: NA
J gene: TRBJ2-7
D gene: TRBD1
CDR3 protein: CASSRTTVTGDSYEQYF
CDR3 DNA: TGTGCCAGCTCAAGGACCACCGTGACAGGGGACTCCTACGAGCAGTACTTC

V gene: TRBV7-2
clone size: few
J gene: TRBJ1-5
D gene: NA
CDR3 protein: CASSFEGAEGFYQPQHF
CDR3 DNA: TGTGCCAGCAGCTTTGAGGGAGCAGAAGGATTCTATCAGCCCCAGCATTTT

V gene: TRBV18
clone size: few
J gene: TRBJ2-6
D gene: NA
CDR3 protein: CASSRTASGANVLTF
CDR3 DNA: TGTGCCAGTTCCAGGACGGCCTCTGGGGCCAACGTCCTGACTTTC

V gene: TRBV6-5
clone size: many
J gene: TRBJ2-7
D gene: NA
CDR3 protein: CASSHEKDRSYEQYF
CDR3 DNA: TGTGCCAGCAGTCACGAAAAGGACAGATCATACGAGCAGTACTTC

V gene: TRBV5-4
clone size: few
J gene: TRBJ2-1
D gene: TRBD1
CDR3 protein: CASSSFIGQALSSYNEQFF
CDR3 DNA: TGTGCCAGCAGCTCCTTTATTGGACAGGCGCTGAGCTCCTACAATGAGCAGTTCTTC

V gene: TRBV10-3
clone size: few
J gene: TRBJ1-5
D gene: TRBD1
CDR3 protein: CARRGDRNQPQHF
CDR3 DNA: TGTGCCAGACGCGGGGACAGGAATCAGCCCCAGCATTTT

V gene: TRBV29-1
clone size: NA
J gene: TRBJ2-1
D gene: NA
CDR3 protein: CSVATQPSSYNEQFF
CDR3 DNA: TGCAGCGTTGCCACTCAACCCAGCTCCTACAATGAGCAGTTCTTC

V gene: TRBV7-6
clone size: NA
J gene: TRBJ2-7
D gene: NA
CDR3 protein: CASSLGLEYEQYF
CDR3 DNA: TGTGCCAGCAGCCTAGGACTGGAATACGAGCAGTACTTC

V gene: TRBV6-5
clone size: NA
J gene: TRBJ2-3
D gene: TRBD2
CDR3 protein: CASSFRTSGATDTQYF
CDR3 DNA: TGTGCCAGCAGTTTCCGGACTAGCGGGGCAACAGATACGCAGTATTTT

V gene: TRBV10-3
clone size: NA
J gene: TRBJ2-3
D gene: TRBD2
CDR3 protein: CAIRGGASGESTDTQYF
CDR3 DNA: TGTGCCATCAGGGGAGGGGCTAGCGGAGAGAGCACAGATACGCAGTATTTT

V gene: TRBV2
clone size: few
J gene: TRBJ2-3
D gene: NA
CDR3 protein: CASGRLSTDTQYF
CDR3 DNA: TGTGCCAGCGGGCGACTGAGCACAGATACGCAGTATTTT

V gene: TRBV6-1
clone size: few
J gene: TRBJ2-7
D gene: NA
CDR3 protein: CASRKGTGNVDEQYF
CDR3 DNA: TGTGCCAGCAGAAAAGGAACGGGAAATGTTGACGAGCAGTACTTC

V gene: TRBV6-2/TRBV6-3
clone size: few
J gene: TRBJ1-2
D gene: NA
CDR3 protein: CASSYGQGRYGYTF
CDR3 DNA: TGTGCCAGCAGTTACGGGCAGGGACGGTATGGCTACACCTTC

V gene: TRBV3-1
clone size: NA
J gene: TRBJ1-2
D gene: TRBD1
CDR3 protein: CASSPWTGGNGYTF
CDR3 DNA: TGTGCCAGCAGCCCATGGACAGGGGGTAATGGCTACACCTTC

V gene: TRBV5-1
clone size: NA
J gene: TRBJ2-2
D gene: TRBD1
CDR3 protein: CASSLGGGLTGELFF
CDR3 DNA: TGCGCCAGCAGCTTGGGAGGGGGCCTCACCGGGGAGCTGTTTTTT

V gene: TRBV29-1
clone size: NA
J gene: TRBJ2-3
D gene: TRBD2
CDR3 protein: CSAARGGGTDTQYF
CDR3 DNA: TGCAGCGCCGCCCGGGGGGGAGGCACAGATACGCAGTATTTT

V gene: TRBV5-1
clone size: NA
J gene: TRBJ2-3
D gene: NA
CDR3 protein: CASSARGADTQYF
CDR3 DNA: TGCGCCAGCAGCGCTAGAGGTGCAGATACGCAGTATTTT

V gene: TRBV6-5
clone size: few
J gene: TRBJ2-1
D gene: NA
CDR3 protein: CASSYTGLSSYNEQFF
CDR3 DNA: TGTGCCAGCAGTTACACAGGGCTGAGCTCCTACAATGAGCAGTTCTTC

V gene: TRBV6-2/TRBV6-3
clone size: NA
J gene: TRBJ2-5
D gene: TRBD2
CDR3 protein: CASRLPGLAGGETQYF
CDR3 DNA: TGTGCCAGCAGGCTACCGGGACTAGCGGGAGGGGAGACCCAGTACTTC

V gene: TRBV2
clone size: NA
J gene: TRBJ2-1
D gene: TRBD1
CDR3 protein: CTSSLWMAGTASYNEQFF
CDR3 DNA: TGTACCAGCAGTTTATGGATGGCCGGGACAGCTTCCTACAATGAGCAGTTCTTC